This T cell receptor beta chain was found in a study of cytomegalovirus exposure and HLA in healthy donors. Overall study findings and caveats: Donors belonging to an Asian-associated ancestry cluster reportedly showed fewer N-insertions in productive TCRs than the roughly 700-donor mean, according to what a later analysis found.

This clone has more than one count but fewer than ten. The antigen remains unidentified. PCR involved 60 Vbeta and 13 Jbeta primers. The assay was immunoSEQ multiplex PCR, and TCRdb's table has in-frame clones only and misses some. The sample carries approximately 130,000 clones, 75% to 85% recorded once. The CDR3 contains 14 residues. The germline V and J ends were trimmed by 6 bases and 1 base, with 12 bases remaining between them. Germline assignment: CDR1 WSHSY and CDR2 SAAADI. This clonotype was sampled from a woman in her fifties or sixties in good health and CMV-seropositive. The source material was PBMCs. The gene calls are TRBV10-2 and TRBJ1-1; D is undetermined. The DNA of the CDR3 is TGCGCCAGCAGAGAGGGTACAGAGAACACTGAAGCTTTCTTT. Its protein product is CASREGTENTEAFF.